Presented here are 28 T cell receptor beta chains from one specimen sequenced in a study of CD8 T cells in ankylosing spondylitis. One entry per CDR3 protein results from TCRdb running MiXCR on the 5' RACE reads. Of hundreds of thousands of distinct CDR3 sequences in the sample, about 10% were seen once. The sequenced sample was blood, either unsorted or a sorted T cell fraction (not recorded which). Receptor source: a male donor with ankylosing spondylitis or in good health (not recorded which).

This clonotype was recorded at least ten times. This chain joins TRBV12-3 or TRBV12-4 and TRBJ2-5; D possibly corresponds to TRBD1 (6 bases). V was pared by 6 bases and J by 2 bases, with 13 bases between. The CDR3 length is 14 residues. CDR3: CASSYPQGQETQYF. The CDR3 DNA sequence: TGTGCCAGCAGCTATCCGCAGGGGCAAGAGACCCAGTACTTC.

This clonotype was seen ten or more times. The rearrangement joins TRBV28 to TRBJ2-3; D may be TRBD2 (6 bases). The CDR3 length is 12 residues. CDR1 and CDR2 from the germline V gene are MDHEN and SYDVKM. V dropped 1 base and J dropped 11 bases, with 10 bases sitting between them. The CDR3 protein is CASSLLGLRQYF. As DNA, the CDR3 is TGTGCCAGCAGTTTATTGGGACTCAGGCAGTATTTT. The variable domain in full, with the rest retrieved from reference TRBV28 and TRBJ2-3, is DVKVTQSSRYLVKRTGEKVFLECVQDMDHENMFWYRQDPGLGLRLIYFSYDVKMKEKGDIPEGYSVSREKKERFSLILESASTNQTSMYLCASSLLGLRQYFGPGTRLTVL.

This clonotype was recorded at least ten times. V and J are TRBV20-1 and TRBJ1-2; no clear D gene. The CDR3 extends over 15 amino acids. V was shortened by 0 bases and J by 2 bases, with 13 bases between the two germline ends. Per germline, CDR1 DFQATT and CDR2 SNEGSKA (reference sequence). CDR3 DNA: TGCAGTGCTAGAGATTTTAGGGAAGGAAACTATGGCTACACCTTC. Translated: CSARDFREGNYGYTF.

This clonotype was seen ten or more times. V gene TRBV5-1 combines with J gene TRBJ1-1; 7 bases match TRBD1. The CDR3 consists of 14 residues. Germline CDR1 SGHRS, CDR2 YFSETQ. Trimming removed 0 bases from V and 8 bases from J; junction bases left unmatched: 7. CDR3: CASSLVQGSGEAFF. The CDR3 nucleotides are TGCGCCAGCAGCTTGGTACAGGGGTCGGGAGAAGCTTTCTTT.

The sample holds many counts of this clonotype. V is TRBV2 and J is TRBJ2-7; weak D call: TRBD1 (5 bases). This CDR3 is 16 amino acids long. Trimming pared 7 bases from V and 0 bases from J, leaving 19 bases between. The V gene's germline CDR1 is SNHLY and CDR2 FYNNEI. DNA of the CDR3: TGTGCCAGCACACCCAAGGGGCATATCGGCTCCTACGAGCAGTACTTC. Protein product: CASTPKGHIGSYEQYF.

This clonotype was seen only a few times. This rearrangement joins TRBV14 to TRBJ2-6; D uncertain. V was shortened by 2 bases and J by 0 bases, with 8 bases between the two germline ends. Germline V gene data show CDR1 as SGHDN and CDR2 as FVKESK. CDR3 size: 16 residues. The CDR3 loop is CASSQSTLSGANVLTF. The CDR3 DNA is TGTGCCAGCAGCCAAAGTACTCTCTCTGGGGCCAACGTCCTGACTTTC.

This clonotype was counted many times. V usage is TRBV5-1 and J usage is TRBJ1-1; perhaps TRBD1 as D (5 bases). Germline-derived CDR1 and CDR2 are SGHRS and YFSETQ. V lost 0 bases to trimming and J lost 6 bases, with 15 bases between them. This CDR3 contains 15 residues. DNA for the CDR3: TGCGCCAGCAGCTTGGAGGGGACGGGAGCCGCTGAAGCTTTCTTT. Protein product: CASSLEGTGAAEAFF.

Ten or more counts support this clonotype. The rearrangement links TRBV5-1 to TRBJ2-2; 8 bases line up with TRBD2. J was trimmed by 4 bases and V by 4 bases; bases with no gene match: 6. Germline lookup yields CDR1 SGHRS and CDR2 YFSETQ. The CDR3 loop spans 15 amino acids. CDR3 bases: TGCGCCAGCAGCCCCGGGGGGGTTCCCACCGGGGAGCTGTTTTTT. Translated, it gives CASSPGGVPTGELFF.

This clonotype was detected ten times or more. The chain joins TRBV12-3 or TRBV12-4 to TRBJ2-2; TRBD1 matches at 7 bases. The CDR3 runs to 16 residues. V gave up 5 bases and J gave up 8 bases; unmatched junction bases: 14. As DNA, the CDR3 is TGTGCCAGCAGTCCTCGCCCAACAGGGGCTGGAGGGGAGCTGTTTTTT. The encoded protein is CASSPRPTGAGGELFF.

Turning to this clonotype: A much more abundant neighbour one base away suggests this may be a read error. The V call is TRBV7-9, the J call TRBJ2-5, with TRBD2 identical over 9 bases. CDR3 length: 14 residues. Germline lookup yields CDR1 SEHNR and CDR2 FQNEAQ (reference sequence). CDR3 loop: CASRFGGGGETQYF. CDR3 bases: TGTGCCAGCCGCTTTGGCGGGGGGGGAGAGACCCAGTACTTC.

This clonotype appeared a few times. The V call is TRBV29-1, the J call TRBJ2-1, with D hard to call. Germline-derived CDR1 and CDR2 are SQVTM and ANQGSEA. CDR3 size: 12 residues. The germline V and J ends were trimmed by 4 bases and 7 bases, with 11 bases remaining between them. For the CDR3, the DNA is TGCAGCGTTGCTAGATTGAGTAATGAGCAGTTCTTC. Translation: CSVARLSNEQFF.

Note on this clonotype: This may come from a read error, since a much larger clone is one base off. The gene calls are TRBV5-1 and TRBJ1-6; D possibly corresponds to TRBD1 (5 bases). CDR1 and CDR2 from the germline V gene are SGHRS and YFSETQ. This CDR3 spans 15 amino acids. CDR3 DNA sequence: TGCGCCAGCAGCTTTTCAAATGGGGGGAATTCACCCCACCACTTT. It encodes CASSFSNGGNSPHHF.

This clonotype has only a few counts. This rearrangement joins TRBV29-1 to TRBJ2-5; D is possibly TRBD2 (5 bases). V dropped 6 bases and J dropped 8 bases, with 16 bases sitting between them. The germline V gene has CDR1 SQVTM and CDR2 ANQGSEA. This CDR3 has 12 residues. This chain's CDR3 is CSVQGGLDTQYF. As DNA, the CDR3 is TGCAGCGTCCAAGGCGGGCTGGATACCCAGTACTTC.

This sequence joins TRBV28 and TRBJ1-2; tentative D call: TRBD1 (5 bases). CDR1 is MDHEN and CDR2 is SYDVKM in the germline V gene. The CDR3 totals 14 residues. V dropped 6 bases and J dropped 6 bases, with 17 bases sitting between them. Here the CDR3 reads CASSTWRGVDGYTF. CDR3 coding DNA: TGTGCCAGCAGCACTTGGCGGGGGGTAGATGGCTACACCTTC.

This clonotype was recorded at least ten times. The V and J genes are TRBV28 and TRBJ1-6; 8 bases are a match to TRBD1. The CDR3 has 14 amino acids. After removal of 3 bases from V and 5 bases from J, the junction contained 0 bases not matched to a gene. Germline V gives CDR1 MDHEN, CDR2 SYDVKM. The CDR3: CASSLGQDNSPLHF. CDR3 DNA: TGTGCCAGCAGTTTGGGACAGGATAATTCACCCCTCCACTTT.

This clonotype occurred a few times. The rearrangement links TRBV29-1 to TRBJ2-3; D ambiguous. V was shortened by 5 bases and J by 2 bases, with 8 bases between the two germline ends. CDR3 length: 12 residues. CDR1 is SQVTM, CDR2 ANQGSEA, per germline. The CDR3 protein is CSVSPNTDTQYF. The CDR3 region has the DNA TGCAGCGTTTCACCGAACACAGATACGCAGTATTTT.

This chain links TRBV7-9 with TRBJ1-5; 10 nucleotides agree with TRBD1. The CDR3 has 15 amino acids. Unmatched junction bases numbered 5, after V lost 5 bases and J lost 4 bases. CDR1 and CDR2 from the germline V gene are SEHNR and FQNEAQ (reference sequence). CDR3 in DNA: TGTGCCAGCAGCCCCGGGACAGGGGCAAATCAGCCCCAGCATTTT. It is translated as CASSPGTGANQPQHF. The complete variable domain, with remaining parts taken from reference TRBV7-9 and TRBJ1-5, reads DTGVSQNPRHKITKRGQNVTFRCDPISEHNRLYWYRQTLGQGPEFLTYFQNEAQLEKSRLLSDRFSAERPKGSFSTLEIQRTEQGDSAMYLCASSPGTGANQPQHFGDGTRLSIL.

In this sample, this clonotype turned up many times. CDR3 in amino acids: CASSILGGRSYNEQFF. In nucleotides, the CDR3 is TGCGCCAGCAGTATCCTCGGGGGGCGATCGTACAATGAGCAGTTCTTC. This chain connects TRBV5-1 to TRBJ2-1; TRBD2 might be the D (7 bases). V gave up 5 bases and J gave up 4 bases, with 19 bases separating them. CDR1 is SGHRS and CDR2 is YFSETQ in the germline V gene. This CDR3 is 16 amino acids long.

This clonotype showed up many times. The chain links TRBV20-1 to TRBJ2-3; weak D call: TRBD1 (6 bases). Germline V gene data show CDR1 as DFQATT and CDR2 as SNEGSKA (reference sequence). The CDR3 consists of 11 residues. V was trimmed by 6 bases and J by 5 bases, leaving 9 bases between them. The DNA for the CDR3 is TGCAGTGCCCCGACAGGAGATACGCAGTATTTT. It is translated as CSAPTGDTQYF.

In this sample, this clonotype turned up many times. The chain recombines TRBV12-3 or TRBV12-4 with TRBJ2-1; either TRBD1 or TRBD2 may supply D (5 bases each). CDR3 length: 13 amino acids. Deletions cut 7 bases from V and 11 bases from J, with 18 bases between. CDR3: CASTPGQRLQQFF. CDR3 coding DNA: TGTGCCAGCACTCCGGGGCAGAGGTTGCAGCAGTTCTTC.

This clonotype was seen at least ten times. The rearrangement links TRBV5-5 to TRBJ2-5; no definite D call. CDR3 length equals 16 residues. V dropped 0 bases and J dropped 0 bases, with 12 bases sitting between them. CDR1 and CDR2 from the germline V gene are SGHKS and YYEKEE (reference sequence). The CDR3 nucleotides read TGTGCCAGCAGCTTGGAGTCTTTTGCGGACCAAGAGACCCAGTACTTC. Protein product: CASSLESFADQETQYF.

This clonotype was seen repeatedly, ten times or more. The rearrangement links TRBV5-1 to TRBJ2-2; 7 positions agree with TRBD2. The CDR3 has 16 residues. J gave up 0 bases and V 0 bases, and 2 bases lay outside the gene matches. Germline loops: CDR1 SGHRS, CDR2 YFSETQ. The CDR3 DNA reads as TGCGCCAGCAGCTTGGTACGGGGGGCGAACACCGGGGAGCTGTTTTTT. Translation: CASSLVRGANTGELFF.

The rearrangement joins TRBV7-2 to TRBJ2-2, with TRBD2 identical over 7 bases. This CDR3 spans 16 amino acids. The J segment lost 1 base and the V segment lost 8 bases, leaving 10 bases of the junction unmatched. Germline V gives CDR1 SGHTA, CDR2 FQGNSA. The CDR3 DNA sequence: TGTGCCAGCTCTGTCATGGGCGGGGGGAACACCGGGGAGCTGTTTTTT. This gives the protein CASSVMGGGNTGELFF.

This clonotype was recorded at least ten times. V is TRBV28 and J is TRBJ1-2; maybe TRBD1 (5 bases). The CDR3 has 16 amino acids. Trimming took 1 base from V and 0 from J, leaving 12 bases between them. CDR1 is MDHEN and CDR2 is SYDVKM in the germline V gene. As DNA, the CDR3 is TGTGCCAGCAGTTTATCGGGGACGACCCCTAACTATGGCTACACCTTC. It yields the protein CASSLSGTTPNYGYTF.

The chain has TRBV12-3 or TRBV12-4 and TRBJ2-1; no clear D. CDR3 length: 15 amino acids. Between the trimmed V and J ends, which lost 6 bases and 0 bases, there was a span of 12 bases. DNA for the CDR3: TGTGCCAGCAGACGTGACCAGAGCTCCTACAATGAGCAGTTCTTC. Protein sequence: CASRRDQSSYNEQFF.

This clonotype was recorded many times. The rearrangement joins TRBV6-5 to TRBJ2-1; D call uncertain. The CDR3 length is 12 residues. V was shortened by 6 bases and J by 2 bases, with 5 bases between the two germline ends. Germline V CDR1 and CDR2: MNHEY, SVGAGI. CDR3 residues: CASRAPYNEQFF. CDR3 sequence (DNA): TGTGCCAGCAGGGCTCCCTACAATGAGCAGTTCTTC.

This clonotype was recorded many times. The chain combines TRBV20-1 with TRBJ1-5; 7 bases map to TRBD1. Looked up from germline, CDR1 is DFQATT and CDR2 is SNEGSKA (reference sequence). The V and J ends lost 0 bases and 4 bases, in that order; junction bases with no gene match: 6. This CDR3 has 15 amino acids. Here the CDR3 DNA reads TGCAGTGCTAGAGATCGGCAGGGGGTAAATCAGCCCCAGCATTTT. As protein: CSARDRQGVNQPQHF.

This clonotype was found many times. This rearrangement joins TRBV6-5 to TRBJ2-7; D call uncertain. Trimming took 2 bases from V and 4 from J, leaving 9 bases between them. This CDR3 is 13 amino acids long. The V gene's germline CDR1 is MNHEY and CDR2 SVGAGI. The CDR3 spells CASSYATAYEQYF. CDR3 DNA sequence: TGTGCCAGCAGTTACGCAACGGCATACGAGCAGTACTTC.